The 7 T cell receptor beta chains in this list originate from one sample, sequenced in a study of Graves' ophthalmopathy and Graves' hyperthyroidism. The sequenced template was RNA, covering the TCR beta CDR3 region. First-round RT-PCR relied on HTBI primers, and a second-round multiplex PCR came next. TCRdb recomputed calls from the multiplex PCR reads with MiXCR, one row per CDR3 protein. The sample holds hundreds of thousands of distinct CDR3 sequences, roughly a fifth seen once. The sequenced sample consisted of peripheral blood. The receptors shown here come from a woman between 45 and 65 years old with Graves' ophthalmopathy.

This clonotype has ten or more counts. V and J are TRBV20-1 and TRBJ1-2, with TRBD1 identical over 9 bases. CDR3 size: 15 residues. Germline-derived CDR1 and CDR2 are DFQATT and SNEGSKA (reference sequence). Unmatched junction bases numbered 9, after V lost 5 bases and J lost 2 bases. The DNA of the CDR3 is TGCAGTGCTGCCGGGACAGGGTATTCGAACTATGGCTACACCTTC. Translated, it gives CSAAGTGYSNYGYTF.

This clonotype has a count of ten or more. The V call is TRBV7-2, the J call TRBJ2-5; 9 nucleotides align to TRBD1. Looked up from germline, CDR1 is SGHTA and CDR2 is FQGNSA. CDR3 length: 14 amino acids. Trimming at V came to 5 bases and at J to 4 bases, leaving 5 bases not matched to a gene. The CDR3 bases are TGTGCCAGCAGCATACAGGGGGCGCGAGAGACCCAGTACTTC. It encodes CASSIQGARETQYF.

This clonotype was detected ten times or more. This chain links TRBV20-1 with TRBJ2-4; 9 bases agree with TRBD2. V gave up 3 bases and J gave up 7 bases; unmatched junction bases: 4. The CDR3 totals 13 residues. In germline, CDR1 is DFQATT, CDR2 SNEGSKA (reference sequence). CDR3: CSASPAGGNIQYF. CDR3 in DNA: TGCAGTGCTAGCCCGGCGGGGGGGAACATTCAGTACTTC.

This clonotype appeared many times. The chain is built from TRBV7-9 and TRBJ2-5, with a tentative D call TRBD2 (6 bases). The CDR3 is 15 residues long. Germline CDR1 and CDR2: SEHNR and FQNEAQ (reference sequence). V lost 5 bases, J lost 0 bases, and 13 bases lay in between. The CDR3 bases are TGTGCCAGCAGCATAGGTGGCGGGGACCAAGAGACCCAGTACTTC. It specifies CASSIGGGDQETQYF.

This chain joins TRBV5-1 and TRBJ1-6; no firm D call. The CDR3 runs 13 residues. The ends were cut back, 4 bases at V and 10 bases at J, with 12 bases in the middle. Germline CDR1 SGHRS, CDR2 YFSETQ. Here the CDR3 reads CASSVLEGSPLHF. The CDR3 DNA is TGCGCCAGCAGCGTCTTGGAAGGCTCACCCCTCCACTTT. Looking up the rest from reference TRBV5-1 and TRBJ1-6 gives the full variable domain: KAGVTQTPRYLIKTRGQQVTLSCSPISGHRSVSWYQQTPGQGLQFLFEYFSETQRNKGNFPGRFSGRQFSNSRSEMNVSTLELGDSALYLCASSVLEGSPLHFGNGTRLTVT.

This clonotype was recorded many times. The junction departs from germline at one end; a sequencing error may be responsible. The CDR3 is CSARARSYEQYF. The DNA of the CDR3 is TGCAGTGCCAGAGCCAGGAGCTACGAGCAGTACTTC. This chain connects TRBV20-1 to TRBJ2-7; D remains unclear. The CDR3 covers 12 residues. Germline CDR1 DFQATT, CDR2 SNEGSKA (reference sequence).

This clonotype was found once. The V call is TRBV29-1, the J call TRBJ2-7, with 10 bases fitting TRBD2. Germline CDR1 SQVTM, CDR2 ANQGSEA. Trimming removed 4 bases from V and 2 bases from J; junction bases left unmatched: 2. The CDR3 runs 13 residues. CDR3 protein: CSVASGRAYEQYF. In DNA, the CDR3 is TGCAGCGTTGCTAGCGGGAGAGCCTACGAGCAGTACTTC.